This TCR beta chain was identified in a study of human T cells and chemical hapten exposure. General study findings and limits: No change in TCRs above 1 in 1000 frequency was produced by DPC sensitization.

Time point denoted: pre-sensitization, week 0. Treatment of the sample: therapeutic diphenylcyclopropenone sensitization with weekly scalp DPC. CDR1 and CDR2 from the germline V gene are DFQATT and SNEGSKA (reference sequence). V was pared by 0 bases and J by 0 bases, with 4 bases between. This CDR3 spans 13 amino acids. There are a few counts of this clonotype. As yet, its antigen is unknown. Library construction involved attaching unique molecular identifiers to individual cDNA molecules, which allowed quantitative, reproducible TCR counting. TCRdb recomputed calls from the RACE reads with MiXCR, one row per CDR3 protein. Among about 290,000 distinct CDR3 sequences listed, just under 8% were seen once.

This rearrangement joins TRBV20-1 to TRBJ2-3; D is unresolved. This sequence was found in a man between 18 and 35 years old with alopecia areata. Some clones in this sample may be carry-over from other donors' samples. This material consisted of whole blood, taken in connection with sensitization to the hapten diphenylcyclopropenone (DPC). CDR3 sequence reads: CSARDPSTDTQYF. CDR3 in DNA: TGCAGTGCTAGAGATCCAAGCACAGATACGCAGTATTTT.